These T cell receptor beta chains were read from a single sample in a study of T cell responses to AZD1222 COVID-19 vaccine. The method was immunoSEQ multiplex PCR; TCRdb's version includes in-frame clones alone and lacks a portion of them. Among tens of thousands of clones, 88% were seen once, and the ten largest hold under 7%. The sequencing used peripheral blood, collected on day 0 of AZD1222 vaccination. Every receptor here comes from an adult in good health. The CDR3 runs from the conserved cysteine through the conserved F or W. A D gene is named only where the DNA matches it firmly. Rows may omit the clone size; those that give it use once, few, many or a size class.

J,V,size,D,CDR3,DNA
TRBJ2-1,TRBV30,NA,TRBD2,CAWSSWTGTSNYNEQFF,TGTGCCTGGAGTTCATGGACCGGGACTAGTAACTACAATGAGCAGTTCTTC
TRBJ2-1,TRBV12-5,NA,TRBD2,CASGLGTSGRGGEQFF,TGTGCTAGTGGTTTAGGGACTAGCGGGAGAGGAGGTGAGCAGTTCTTC
TRBJ2-2,TRBV6-4,NA,NA,CASSDTDRAGELFF,TGTGCCAGCAGTGACACCGACCGGGCCGGGGAGCTGTTTTTT
TRBJ2-7,TRBV2,NA,NA,CASSDILSGEQYF,TGTGCCAGCAGTGATATCCTGTCGGGCGAGCAGTACTTC
TRBJ2-3,TRBV19,NA,TRBD2,CASSRFLGGSGSADTQYF,TGTGCCAGTAGCCGTTTCCTAGGGGGTAGCGGGAGTGCAGATACGCAGTATTTT
TRBJ1-6,TRBV7-9,once,NA,CASSPRDLDYNSPLHF,TGTGCCAGCAGCCCCCGGGACCTCGACTATAATTCACCCCTCCACTTT
TRBJ1-2,TRBV27,NA,NA,CASSARVDGGYTF,TGTGCCAGCAGTGCCCGTGTGGATGGGGGCTACACCTTC
TRBJ2-4,TRBV6-5,NA,NA,CASSSGLLGKNIQYF,TGTGCCAGCTCCTCGGGACTTTTGGGGAAAAACATTCAGTACTTC
TRBJ1-2,TRBV5-1,NA,NA,CASSPGRGDGYTF,TGCGCCAGCAGCCCGGGCAGGGGTGACGGCTACACCTTC
TRBJ2-7,TRBV28,NA,TRBD2,CASSLSYTSGDYEQYF,TGTGCCAGCAGTTTATCCTACACTAGCGGTGACTACGAGCAGTACTTC
TRBJ1-1,TRBV7-6,NA,NA,CASSLAPRTEAFF,TGTGCCAGCAGCTTAGCACCCAGGACAGAAGCTTTCTTT
TRBJ1-2,TRBV3-1/TRBV3-2,NA,TRBD1,CASSHRQGLTSGYTF,TGTGCCAGCAGCCACCGACAGGGATTGACCTCTGGCTACACCTTC
TRBJ1-5,TRBV2,few,NA,CASTEDTGRSNQPQHF,TGTGCCAGCACCGAGGATACAGGGCGAAGCAATCAGCCCCAGCATTTT
TRBJ1-2,TRBV3-1/TRBV3-2,NA,TRBD1,CASSQLLLLGTGGVGDYGYTF,TGTGCCAGCAGCCAGCTACTACTCCTCGGGACAGGGGGCGTCGGAGACTATGGCTACACCTTC
TRBJ2-2,TRBV28,NA,NA,CASSFWRENTGELFF,TGTGCCAGCAGTTTTTGGCGGGAGAACACCGGGGAGCTGTTTTTT
TRBJ2-2,TRBV18,NA,NA,CASSGDTGELFF,TGTGCCAGCTCCGGGGACACCGGGGAGCTGTTTTTT
TRBJ1-6,TRBV7-2,NA,NA,CASSPIRSGGLSYNSPLHF,TGTGCCAGCAGCCCTATACGCTCAGGCGGTCTCTCCTATAATTCACCCCTCCACTTT
TRBJ2-1,TRBV25-1,few,TRBD2,CASSEFGGRAGEQFF,TGTGCCAGCAGTGAATTTGGCGGGAGGGCGGGTGAGCAGTTCTTC
TRBJ1-1,TRBV6-5,NA,NA,CASSSGGTEAFF,TGTGCCAGCAGTAGTGGGGGCACTGAAGCTTTCTTT
TRBJ2-3,TRBV7-3,NA,NA,CASSLTPAGMSDTQYF,TGTGCCAGCAGCTTAACGCCGGCAGGGATGAGCGATACGCAGTATTTT
TRBJ2-1,TRBV5-1,NA,NA,CASSGPQYNEQFF,TGCGCCAGCAGCGGCCCCCAGTACAATGAGCAGTTCTTC
TRBJ2-7,TRBV18,NA,NA,CASSQTGRSYEQYF,TGTGCCAGCTCCCAAACGGGCCGTTCCTACGAGCAGTACTTC
TRBJ2-1,TRBV7-3,NA,NA,CASSPRDQGEQFF,TGTGCCAGCAGCCCCCGGGACCAGGGTGAGCAGTTCTTC
TRBJ1-2,TRBV7-9,NA,NA,CATARGTRYGYTF,TGTGCCACCGCGCGGGGGACCCGCTATGGCTACACCTTC
TRBJ2-7,TRBV5-6,NA,NA,CASSLDRLAPRHQYF,TGTGCCAGCAGCTTGGACAGGCTAGCCCCTCGTCATCAGTACTTC
TRBJ1-2,TRBV24-1,NA,TRBD1,CATSDPIGQGVDGYTF,TGTGCCACCAGTGATCCTATTGGACAGGGGGTAGATGGCTACACCTTC
TRBJ1-2,TRBV4-3,NA,NA,CASSQRGGHGYTF,TGCGCCAGCAGCCAACGCGGGGGCCATGGCTACACCTTC
TRBJ2-7,TRBV27,once,NA,CASSLKVTYEQYF,TGTGCCAGCAGTTTAAAAGTTACCTACGAGCAGTACTTC
TRBJ1-1,TRBV11-2,NA,TRBD1,CASSPWDSLKAFF,TGTGCCAGCAGCCCCTGGGACAGCTTGAAAGCTTTCTTT
TRBJ1-3,TRBV5-6,NA,NA,CASRPWGSGNTIYF,TGTGCCAGCAGGCCCTGGGGATCTGGAAACACCATATATTTT
TRBJ2-7,TRBV7-8,NA,TRBD2,CASSVEYPSGRRYEQYF,TGTGCCAGCAGCGTAGAATATCCCTCCGGGAGGAGGTACGAGCAGTACTTC
TRBJ1-2,TRBV25-1,once,TRBD1,CASSGTGDGYTF,TGTGCCAGCAGTGGGACAGGGGATGGCTACACCTTC
TRBJ2-2,TRBV9,NA,NA,CASSVGTVPTGELFF,TGTGCCAGCAGCGTAGGGACTGTCCCAACCGGGGAGCTGTTTTTT
TRBJ2-1,TRBV5-4,NA,NA,CASSLDGNEQFF,TGTGCCAGCAGCTTGGATGGGAATGAGCAGTTCTTC
TRBJ1-1,TRBV27,NA,NA,CASHRNTEAFF,TGTGCCAGCCACAGAAACACTGAAGCTTTCTTT
TRBJ2-2,TRBV6-2/TRBV6-3,NA,TRBD1,CASSPQGYAGELFF,TGTGCCAGCAGTCCACAGGGGTATGCCGGGGAGCTGTTTTTT
TRBJ2-7,TRBV30,NA,NA,CAWRGNTYEQYF,TGTGCCTGGAGGGGTAATACCTACGAGCAGTACTTC
TRBJ2-3,TRBV11-3,once,NA,CASSFGISSTDTQYF,TGTGCCAGCAGCTTCGGGATTTCTAGCACAGATACGCAGTATTTT
TRBJ1-2,TRBV6-1,NA,TRBD1,CASSEFGQGAPNYGYTF,TGTGCCAGCAGTGAATTTGGACAGGGGGCCCCTAACTATGGCTACACCTTC
TRBJ1-2,TRBV6-2/TRBV6-3,NA,NA,CASSLQGNYGYTF,TGTGCCAGCAGCCTACAGGGTAACTATGGCTACACCTTC
TRBJ1-5,TRBV4-2,once,NA,CASSQVLARDVTQPQHF,TGTGCCAGCAGCCAAGTTCTAGCACGGGATGTAACTCAGCCCCAGCATTTT
TRBJ1-4,TRBV9,NA,NA,CASSSGTPNEKLFF,TGTGCCAGCAGCTCCGGGACACCGAATGAAAAACTGTTTTTT
TRBJ2-3,TRBV7-3,NA,NA,CASSRTSTDTQYF,TGTGCCAGCAGCAGGACTAGCACAGATACGCAGTATTTT
TRBJ2-5,TRBV7-8,NA,TRBD2,CASSPREGRETQYF,TGTGCCAGCAGCCCCAGGGAGGGGCGGGAGACCCAGTACTTC
TRBJ2-3,TRBV20-1,few,NA,CSASLAHRQYF,TGCAGTGCTAGTTTGGCACATAGGCAGTATTTT
TRBJ2-1,TRBV28,NA,NA,CASSPDGIPYNEQFF,TGTGCCAGCAGCCCCGACGGGATCCCCTACAATGAGCAGTTCTTC
TRBJ1-6,TRBV11-2,NA,NA,CASSFTDNYNSPLHF,TGTGCCAGCAGCTTCACGGACAACTATAATTCACCCCTCCACTTT
TRBJ2-3,TRBV24-1,NA,TRBD2,CATSDTLAAGGDTQYF,TGTGCCACCAGTGATACTCTAGCGGCCGGAGGAGATACGCAGTATTTT
TRBJ1-5,TRBV19,once,NA,CASTLDGTRNQPQHF,TGTGCCAGTACTCTAGACGGTACCCGCAATCAGCCCCAGCATTTT
TRBJ1-1,TRBV2,once,NA,CASRPRGGETEAFF,TGTGCCAGCAGGCCCCGGGGCGGTGAGACTGAAGCTTTCTTT
TRBJ1-1,TRBV19,NA,TRBD1,CASSMAGQGRTEAFF,TGTGCCAGTAGTATGGCAGGACAGGGCAGGACTGAAGCTTTCTTT
TRBJ2-7,TRBV10-3,NA,NA,CAIRPRDNHYEQYF,TGTGCCATCAGGCCCCGGGACAACCACTACGAGCAGTACTTC
TRBJ2-7,TRBV6-5,NA,NA,CASRMDFQSMEQYF,TGTGCCAGCAGGATGGACTTCCAAAGTATGGAGCAGTACTTC
TRBJ1-1,TRBV6-4,NA,NA,CASSDGGGACGTEAFF,TGTGCCAGCAGTGACGGAGGGGGGGCTTGTGGCACTGAAGCTTTCTTT
TRBJ2-5,TRBV24-1,few,TRBD2,CATSDPGRFQETQYF,TGTGCCACCAGTGACCCCGGGAGGTTCCAAGAGACCCAGTACTTC